Below are 11 T cell receptor beta chains sequenced from a single sample in a study of Ad26.COV2.S vaccination and SARS-CoV-2 variants. Sample treatment: roughly 20 received Ad26.COV2.S at low or high dose, single or two shots; about 5 received placebo; per-sample allocation not given. On day 63 after the first injection, vaccine and placebo recipients gave samples. The assay was immunoSEQ multiplex PCR, and TCRdb's table has in-frame clones only and misses some. Among 350,000 to 450,000 clones, around 90% were seen once, and the ten largest hold about 3%. This specimen was peripheral blood, taken in a trial of Ad26.COV2.S vaccine versus placebo. The receptor set was obtained from a person between 18 and 65 years old who received the Ad26.COV2.S COVID-19 vaccine or a placebo.

The CDR3 nucleotides read TGTGCCAGTAGACCCGGGACAGGGGACGCCTATGGCTACACCTTC. This gives the protein CASRPGTGDAYGYTF. The rearrangement links TRBV19 to TRBJ1-2, with 10 bases fitting TRBD1. Losses at the gene ends were 6 bases for V and 4 bases for J; bases not matched to a gene: 8. Germline V lookup: CDR1 LNHDA, CDR2 SQIVND (reference sequence). The CDR3 has 15 amino acids.

CDR3 in amino acids: CASSWGTGAAGETQYF. The CDR3 bases are TGCGCCAGCAGCTGGGGGACAGGAGCCGCCGGGGAGACCCAGTACTTC. The chain carries TRBV5-1 and TRBJ2-5; 8 nucleotides line up with TRBD1. Germline V gives CDR1 SGHRS, CDR2 YFSETQ. The J segment lost 5 bases and the V segment lost 3 bases, leaving 12 bases of the junction unmatched. The CDR3 runs to 16 residues.

The gene calls are TRBV6-2 or TRBV6-3 and TRBJ2-3; either TRBD1 or TRBD2 may fit D (5 bases each). The CDR3 contains 12 residues. Trimming left V 6 bases short and J 6 bases short, with 10 bases between. CDR1 is MNHEY and CDR2 is SVGEGT in the germline V gene. DNA for the CDR3: TGTGCCAGCAGCAACAGGAGGGATACGCAGTATTTT. Amino acids: CASSNRRDTQYF.

The rearrangement joins TRBV7-6 to TRBJ1-2; perhaps TRBD1 as D (5 bases). This CDR3 is 13 amino acids long. The V gene lost 5 bases and the J gene lost 3 bases, with 10 bases spanning the gap. The germline gives CDR1 SGHVS, CDR2 FNYEAQ. The CDR3: CASSGRDDYGYTF. The CDR3 region has the DNA TGTGCCAGCAGCGGCAGGGATGACTATGGCTACACCTTC.

The chain is built from TRBV6-2 or TRBV6-3 and TRBJ2-1; D is perhaps TRBD2 (6 bases). The CDR3 covers 15 residues. Trimming removed 3 bases at V and 3 bases at J, with 12 bases between. CDR1 is MNHEY and CDR2 is SVGEGT in the germline V gene. CDR3 amino acids: CASSYSSAHYNEQFF. The CDR3 bases are TGTGCCAGCAGTTATTCTAGCGCTCACTACAATGAGCAGTTCTTC.

This clone was seen once. The chain has TRBV2 and TRBJ1-1; tentative D call: TRBD1 (6 bases). Trimming removed 2 bases from V and 4 bases from J, with 20 bases in between. The CDR3 consists of 17 residues. Per germline, CDR1 SNHLY and CDR2 FYNNEI. DNA for the CDR3: TGTGCCAGCAGTGAACTGAGGGGACCAGGGGCGCGCACTGAAGCTTTCTTT. Encoded protein: CASSELRGPGARTEAFF.

The rearrangement links TRBV3-1 (or the pseudogene TRBV3-2) to TRBJ1-2; no firm D call. Germline values: CDR1 LGHDT, CDR2 YNNKEL (reference sequence). The CDR3 is made up of 14 amino acids. Trimming stripped 1 base from V and 5 bases from J, with 11 bases between. CDR3 in amino acids: CASSQVGQRYGYTF. In DNA, the CDR3 is TGTGCCAGCAGCCAAGTAGGGCAGAGGTATGGCTACACCTTC.

The chain has TRBV6-5 and TRBJ1-2; tentative D call: TRBD1 (6 bases). Trimming cost V 0 bases and J 8 bases, with 13 bases left between them. The CDR3 runs 14 residues. The germline V gene has CDR1 MNHEY and CDR2 SVGAGI. The CDR3 bases are TGTGCCAGCAGTTACTCGGACAGATTGGGCGGCTACACCTTC. This codes for CASSYSDRLGGYTF.

The rearrangement links TRBV9 to TRBJ1-2, with TRBD1 identical over 9 bases. The CDR3 length is 15 residues. With 3 bases clipped from V and 6 bases from J, the junction kept 9 bases outside the gene matches. Germline loops: CDR1 SGDLS, CDR2 YYNGEE. In DNA, the CDR3 is TGTGCCAGCAGCGGATGGGACAGGGCTGAGAATGGCTACACCTTC. Its translation is CASSGWDRAENGYTF.

The sample holds a few counts of this clone. The chain is built from TRBV10-3 and TRBJ1-1, with 12 bases identical to TRBD1. Germline CDR1 reads ENHRY; CDR2 reads SYGVKD. V was pared by 8 bases and J by 6 bases, with 7 bases of the junction left unmatched. The CDR3 loop spans 14 amino acids. The DNA of the CDR3 is TGTGCCATCCGCCCCGGGACAGGGGGCCCTGAAGCTTTCTTT. Amino acids: CAIRPGTGGPEAFF.

V and J are TRBV24-1 and TRBJ1-4, with a tentative D call TRBD1 (5 bases). The CDR3 is made up of 12 amino acids. The germline gives CDR1 KGHDR, CDR2 SFDVKD. V was pared by 9 bases and J by 3 bases, with 7 bases between. CDR3 in amino acids: CATGTPNEKLFF. The CDR3 bases are TGTGCCACCGGGACGCCTAATGAAAAACTGTTTTTT.